This entry lists 22 T cell receptor beta chains sequenced from one sample in a study of T cell repertoires in cytomegalovirus infection. TCRdb ran MiXCR on the reads and lists one entry per CDR3 protein. The profile covers around 300,000 distinct CDR3 sequences, with about 26% appearing a single time and 11% to 15% taken by the ten largest. Sequences were obtained from PBMCs. These receptors came from a human donor in good health (CMV status not recorded). Some clones in this sample may be carry-over from other donors' samples.

The rearrangement uses TRBV5-1 and TRBJ2-5, with TRBD2 identical over 9 bases. With 4 bases clipped from V and 1 base from J, the junction kept 14 bases outside the gene matches. The CDR3 totals 18 residues. Looked up from germline, CDR1 is SGHRS and CDR2 is YFSETQ. The CDR3 here is CASSPRPSGEGAQETQYF. The CDR3, as DNA: TGCGCCAGCAGCCCTCGGCCTAGCGGGGAGGGCGCCCAAGAGACCCAGTACTTC.

The gene calls are TRBV5-4 and TRBJ2-5, with TRBD2 matching 11 bases. Germline lookup yields CDR1 SGHNT and CDR2 YYREEE (reference sequence). The CDR3 covers 16 residues. With 3 bases clipped from V and 1 base from J, the junction kept 5 bases outside the gene matches. The CDR3, as DNA: TGTGCCAGCAGCTCGCCGGGACTAGCGGTCCAAGAGACCCAGTACTTC. Residues: CASSSPGLAVQETQYF. Full variable domain (remainder filled in from reference TRBV5-4 and TRBJ2-5): ETGVTQSPTHLIKTRGQQVTLRCSSQSGHNTVSWYQQALGQGPQFIFQYYREEENGRGNFPPRFSGLQFPNYSSELNVNALELDDSALYLCASSSPGLAVQETQYFGPGTRLLVL.

This clonotype was picked up many times. This chain joins TRBV7-2 and TRBJ2-7; D possibly corresponds to TRBD2 (6 bases). The CDR3 covers 13 residues. CDR1 is SGHTA and CDR2 is FQGNSA in the germline V gene. V lost 5 bases and J 6 bases, leaving 14 bases between the germline ends. The CDR3 reads CASSPRRRGEQYF. As DNA, the CDR3 is TGTGCCAGCAGCCCTCGGAGGAGGGGCGAGCAGTACTTC.

This clonotype was observed a handful of times. The chain combines TRBV12-3 or TRBV12-4 with TRBJ2-5; the D gene is possibly TRBD1 (5 bases). The CDR3 spans 12 residues. V lost 3 bases, J lost 6 bases, and 8 bases lay in between. CDR3 bases: TGTGCCAGCAGTTTGGGGCTCAAGACCCAGTACTTC. It is translated as CASSLGLKTQYF.

This clonotype was counted between two and nine times. The V gene is TRBV7-9, the J gene TRBJ2-5; 9 bases match TRBD2. The CDR3 has 15 amino acids. V shed 2 bases, J shed 2 bases, and the junction held 3 bases outside the gene matches. CDR1 and CDR2 (germline): SEHNR, FQNEAQ (reference sequence). CDR3 in amino acids: CASSLYLAGQETQYF. In DNA form, the CDR3 reads TGTGCCAGCAGCTTATATCTAGCGGGACAAGAGACCCAGTACTTC.

A few counts support this clonotype. This chain uses TRBV27 with TRBJ1-1; D not resolved. This CDR3 is 13 amino acids long. V was pared by 4 bases and J by 4 bases, with 10 bases between. CDR1 and CDR2 from the germline V gene are MNHEY and SMNVEV (reference sequence). The CDR3 region is CASSSEETTEAFF. CDR3 bases: TGTGCCAGCAGTTCTGAGGAAACCACTGAAGCTTTCTTT.

This clonotype was seen more than once but under ten times. V gene TRBV7-3 combines with J gene TRBJ2-2; TRBD1 or TRBD2 may be the D gene (5 bases each). Trimming shortened V by 1 base and J by 2 bases, and 11 bases separated the two germline ends. Germline CDR1 and CDR2: SGHTA and FQGTGA. This CDR3 contains 16 residues. The CDR3 nucleotides read TGTGCCAGCAGCTTAATACCCGGGGCCAACACCGGGGAGCTGTTTTTT. It specifies CASSLIPGANTGELFF.

The sample holds many counts of this clonotype. V usage is TRBV7-2 and J usage is TRBJ2-7; 12 bases match TRBD2. This CDR3 comprises 18 residues. With V trimmed by 2 bases and J by 0 bases, 8 bases remained unmatched. Germline CDR1 SGHTA, CDR2 FQGNSA. CDR3 nucleotides: TGTGCCAGCAGCTTAAAAACTAGCGGGAGGCCACGCTCCTACGAGCAGTACTTC. Protein product: CASSLKTSGRPRSYEQYF.

The V and J genes are TRBV7-3 and TRBJ2-5; D unresolved. Germline CDR1 and CDR2: SGHTA and FQGTGA. V lost 2 bases to trimming and J lost 1 base, with 5 bases between them. This CDR3 has 13 amino acids. The CDR3 loop is CASSLFSQETQYF. The DNA for the CDR3 is TGTGCCAGCAGCTTATTTTCCCAAGAGACCCAGTACTTC.

This rearrangement joins TRBV28 to TRBJ2-7; a possible D gene is TRBD1 (5 bases). V shed 5 bases and J shed 6 bases, with 8 bases lying between them. The CDR3 consists of 11 residues. The germline V gene has CDR1 MDHEN and CDR2 SYDVKM. The CDR3 bases are TGTGCCAGCAGTCAGGGTTCCGAGCAGTACTTC. The encoded protein is CASSQGSEQYF. Filled out from reference TRBV28 and TRBJ2-7, the complete variable domain reads DVKVTQSSRYLVKRTGEKVFLECVQDMDHENMFWYRQDPGLGLRLIYFSYDVKMKEKGDIPEGYSVSREKKERFSLILESASTNQTSMYLCASSQGSEQYFGPGTRLTVT.

Ten or more counts support this clonotype. J is TRBJ1-2 and V is TRBV7-2, with D uncertain. Per the germline V gene, CDR1 is SGHTA and CDR2 is FQGNSA. V shed 1 base and J shed 4 bases, with 10 bases lying between them. The CDR3 extends over 14 amino acids. In nucleotides, the CDR3 is TGTGCCAGCAGCTTAGGGGGAGGACCCTATGGCTACACCTTC. It codes for CASSLGGGPYGYTF.

This clonotype was counted once. With a much larger clone just one base away, this may be a read error. J is TRBJ1-1 and V is TRBV28; D not resolved. Trimming cost V 4 bases and J 1 base, with 7 bases left between them. CDR1 MDHEN and CDR2 SYDVKM come from the germline V gene. There are 13 residues in the CDR3. CDR3 coding DNA: TGTGCCAGCAGTTACTACTCGAACACTGAAGCTTTCTTT. It yields the protein CASSYYSNTEAFF.

The chain carries TRBV7-8 and TRBJ2-2, with D perhaps matching TRBD1 (6 bases). Trimming stripped 4 bases from V and 6 bases from J, with 12 bases between. CDR3 length: 14 amino acids. The germline CDR1 and CDR2 sequences are SGHVS and FQNEAQ. The CDR3 spells CASSWTVQSGELFF. The DNA for the CDR3 is TGTGCCAGCAGCTGGACAGTTCAGTCCGGGGAGCTGTTTTTT.

This clonotype turned up a few times. The V and J genes are TRBV7-8 and TRBJ2-7, with 11 nucleotides matching TRBD2. V lost 6 bases, J lost 5 bases, and 12 bases stayed unmatched. Germline-derived CDR1 and CDR2 are SGHVS and FQNEAQ. The CDR3 spans 16 residues. CDR3 loop: CASRPFTSGSGDEQYF. The CDR3 DNA follows: TGTGCCAGCAGACCATTCACTAGCGGGAGCGGCGACGAGCAGTACTTC.

The chain couples TRBV14 to TRBJ2-5; the D gene is possibly TRBD2 (5 bases). Germline V gene lookup returns CDR1 SGHDN and CDR2 FVKESK. Trimming left V 4 bases short and J 1 base short, with 16 bases between. The CDR3 totals 16 residues. CDR3 DNA: TGTGCCAGCAGCCCCGGAAGGAGGAAGTCCCAAGAGACCCAGTACTTC. Translation gives CASSPGRRKSQETQYF.

For this clonotype: This may arise from a read error, as a much more abundant clone is one base away. V is TRBV2 and J is TRBJ2-3; no clear D gene. This CDR3 is 14 amino acids long. Looked up from germline, CDR1 is SNHLY and CDR2 is FYNNEI. This CDR3 is CASSEKRFTDTRYF. The DNA for the CDR3 is TGTGCCAGCAGTGAGAAACGGTTTACAGATACGCGGTATTTT.

This clonotype occurred a few times. The V call is TRBV6-1, the J call TRBJ1-4; D is unclear. This CDR3 has 14 amino acids. V lost 6 bases and J 0 bases, leaving 8 bases between the germline ends. Germline V gives CDR1 MNHNS, CDR2 SASEGT. The CDR3 region has the DNA TGTGCCAGCAGGCGACTATCAACTAATGAAAAACTGTTTTTT. Translated: CASRRLSTNEKLFF.

The J gene is TRBJ2-2, the V gene TRBV7-2; the D gene is possibly TRBD2 (6 bases). The V gene's germline CDR1 is SGHTA and CDR2 FQGNSA. V lost 5 bases and J lost 3, with 19 bases in between. The CDR3 covers 17 residues. The CDR3 DNA follows: TGTGCCAGCAGCCCAGCTATACGGGAGATCCACACCGGGGAGCTGTTTTTT. As protein: CASSPAIREIHTGELFF.

Many counts were recorded for this clonotype. The V and J genes are TRBV7-2 and TRBJ2-7; 12 bases are shared with TRBD2. With V trimmed by 5 bases and J by 6 bases, 11 bases remained unmatched. The CDR3 totals 16 residues. CDR1 is SGHTA and CDR2 is FQGNSA in the germline V gene. This CDR3 is CASSPRGLAGGIEQYF. CDR3 DNA sequence: TGTGCCAGCAGCCCCCGGGGGCTAGCGGGGGGGATCGAGCAGTACTTC.

At least ten counts were recorded for this clonotype. The V and J genes are TRBV7-2 and TRBJ2-6; D is uncertain. The CDR3 consists of 14 residues. V gave up 0 bases and J gave up 4 bases, with 4 bases separating them. CDR1 and CDR2 from the germline V gene are SGHTA and FQGNSA. In DNA form, the CDR3 reads TGTGCCAGCAGCTTAGCTATCGGGGCCAACGTCCTGACTTTC. It codes for CASSLAIGANVLTF.

The chain carries TRBV5-1 and TRBJ1-1, with 7 positions matching TRBD1. The junction had 1 base not matched to a gene; V was cut back by 1 base and J by 1 base. This CDR3 contains 14 residues. Per the germline V gene, CDR1 is SGHRS and CDR2 is YFSETQ. In DNA form, the CDR3 reads TGCGCCAGCAGCTTGACAGGGGAGAACACTGAAGCTTTCTTT. Translation gives CASSLTGENTEAFF.

V gene TRBV5-5 combines with J gene TRBJ2-2, with D unclear. V gave up 0 bases and J gave up 4 bases, with 7 bases separating them. The germline V gene encodes CDR1 SGHKS and CDR2 YYEKEE (reference sequence). There are 14 residues in the CDR3. The CDR3 loop reads CASSLVAGTGELFF. CDR3 nucleotide sequence: TGTGCCAGCAGCTTGGTAGCTGGCACCGGGGAGCTGTTTTTT. The variable domain in full, with the rest retrieved from reference TRBV5-5 and TRBJ2-2, is DAGVTQSPTHLIKTRGQQVTLRCSPISGHKSVSWYQQVLGQGPQFIFQYYEKEERGRGNFPDRFSARQFPNYSSELNVNALLLGDSALYLCASSLVAGTGELFFGEGSRLTVL.